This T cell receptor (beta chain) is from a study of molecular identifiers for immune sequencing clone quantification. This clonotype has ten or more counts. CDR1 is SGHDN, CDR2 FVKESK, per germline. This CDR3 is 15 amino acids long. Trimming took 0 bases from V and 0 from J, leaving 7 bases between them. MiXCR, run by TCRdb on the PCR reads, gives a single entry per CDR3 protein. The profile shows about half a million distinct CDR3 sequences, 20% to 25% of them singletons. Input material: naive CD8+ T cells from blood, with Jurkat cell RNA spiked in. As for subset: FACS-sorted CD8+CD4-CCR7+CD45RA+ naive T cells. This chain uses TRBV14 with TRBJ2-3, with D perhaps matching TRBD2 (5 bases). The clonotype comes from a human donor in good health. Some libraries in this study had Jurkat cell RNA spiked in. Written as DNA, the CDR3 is TGTGCCAGCAGCCAAGATAGCGAGAGCACAGATACGCAGTATTTT. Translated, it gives CASSQDSESTDTQYF.